The 7 T cell receptor beta chains given below trace back to one sample, sequenced in a study of T cell repertoires in cytomegalovirus infection. TCRdb independently ran MiXCR on the reads; one entry per CDR3 protein. This table holds around 750,000 distinct CDR3 sequences, over 25% found once. These receptors have no known antigen. The material sequenced was cultured CD8+ T cells from PBMCs, taken from culture after CMV antigen stimulation. These receptor sequences come from a human donor in good health (CMV status not recorded). Some clones in this sample may be carry-over from other donors' samples.

This clonotype has ten or more counts. The chain links TRBV12-3 or TRBV12-4 to TRBJ1-2; no clear D. V was pared by 5 bases and J by 2 bases, with 9 bases between. The CDR3 is 13 residues long. The CDR3 region is CASSPEGNYGYTF. CDR3 nucleotides: TGTGCCAGCAGTCCTGAGGGAAACTATGGCTACACCTTC.

The CDR3 loop is CASSLRGASSGNTIYF. DNA of the CDR3: TGTGCCAGCAGCTTGCGAGGGGCCAGCTCTGGAAACACCATATATTTT. The chain recombines TRBV5-5 with TRBJ1-3, with D possibly TRBD1 on 5 matching bases. There are 16 residues in the CDR3. Germline V gene data show CDR1 as SGHKS and CDR2 as YYEKEE (reference sequence). The V end lost 1 base, the J end lost 0 bases, and 11 bases lay between the germline ends.

This clonotype was recorded at least ten times. The gene calls are TRBV7-8 and TRBJ2-5; perhaps TRBD2 as D (6 bases). In germline, CDR1 is SGHVS, CDR2 FQNEAQ. The CDR3 is made up of 12 amino acids. Trimming took off 4 bases at V and 4 bases at J, with 7 bases between the two ends. CDR3: CASSWGGETQYF. The CDR3 DNA reads as TGTGCCAGCAGCTGGGGAGGAGAGACCCAGTACTTC.

This clonotype was found a few times. At one boundary the junction diverges from the germline segment, which might be a read error. The chain has TRBV6-1 and TRBJ1-4; D is unclear. In germline, CDR1 is MNHNS, CDR2 SASEGT. This CDR3 is 11 amino acids long. This chain's CDR3 is CASSGALLALF. Written as DNA, the CDR3 is TGTGCCAGTAGTGGAGCCCTCCTGGCCCTTTTT.

Written as DNA, the CDR3 is TGTGCCACCAGCAGAGCGGGGGCATACAGCAATCAGCCCCAGCATTTT. It specifies CATSRAGAYSNQPQHF. This chain joins TRBV15 and TRBJ1-5; possibly TRBD1 for D (6 bases). The CDR3 has 16 residues. V lost 1 base and J 1 base, leaving 11 bases between the germline ends. Germline loops: CDR1 LNHNV, CDR2 YYDKDF (reference sequence).

The chain employs TRBV7-6 and TRBJ2-1; 11 bases are shared with TRBD2. CDR1 is SGHVS and CDR2 is FNYEAQ in the germline V gene. The CDR3 spans 16 residues. After removal of 5 bases from V and 0 bases from J, the junction contained 3 bases not matched to a gene. Written as DNA, the CDR3 is TGTGCCAGCAGCGATAGCGGGGGGGGCTCCTACAATGAGCAGTTCTTC. It encodes CASSDSGGGSYNEQFF.

This clonotype turned up a few times. V gene TRBV27 combines with J gene TRBJ2-3; D might be TRBD2 (6 bases). The CDR3 is made up of 14 amino acids. V was trimmed by 5 bases and J by 4 bases, leaving 13 bases between them. Germline V gene sequence: CDR1 MNHEY, CDR2 SMNVEV (reference sequence). This CDR3 is CASSPGTYSDTQYF. For the CDR3, the DNA is TGTGCCAGCAGTCCCGGGACTTATTCAGATACGCAGTATTTT.